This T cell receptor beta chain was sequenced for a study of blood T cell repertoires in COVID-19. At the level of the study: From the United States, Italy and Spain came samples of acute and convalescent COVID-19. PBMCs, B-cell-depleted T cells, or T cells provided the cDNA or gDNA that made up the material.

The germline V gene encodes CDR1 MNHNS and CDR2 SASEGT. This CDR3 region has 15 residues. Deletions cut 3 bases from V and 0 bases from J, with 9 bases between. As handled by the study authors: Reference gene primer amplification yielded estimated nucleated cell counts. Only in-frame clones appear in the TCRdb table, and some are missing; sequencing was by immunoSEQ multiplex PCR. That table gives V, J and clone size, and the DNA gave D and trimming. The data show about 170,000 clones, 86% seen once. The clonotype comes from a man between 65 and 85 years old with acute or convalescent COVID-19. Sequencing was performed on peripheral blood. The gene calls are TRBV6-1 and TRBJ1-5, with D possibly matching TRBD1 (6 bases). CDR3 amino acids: CASSDTGYSNQPQHF. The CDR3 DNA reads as TGTGCCAGCAGTGACACAGGGTATAGCAATCAGCCCCAGCATTTT.